The TCR beta chain under discussion was sequenced for a study of cytomegalovirus exposure and HLA in healthy donors. V shed 3 bases, J shed 2 bases, and the junction held 2 bases outside the gene matches. The length of the CDR3 is 15 residues. Germline V gene sequence: CDR1 SNHLY, CDR2 FYNNEI. The primer mix had 60 Vbeta and 13 Jbeta primers. Assay used: immunoSEQ multiplex PCR; TCRdb lists only in-frame clones, some missing. The table lists about 170,000 clones, 70% to 80% of them singletons, with about 2.2% in the top ten. The sequence was collected from a woman between 50 and 59 years old in good health and CMV-seronegative. The rearrangement uses TRBV2 and TRBJ2-2, with 8 positions matching TRBD2. Sequenced: PBMCs. The CDR3: CASSDGGGNTGELFF. The CDR3 region has the DNA TGTGCCAGCAGTGACGGGGGGGGAAACACCGGGGAGCTGTTTTTT.